One and the same sample provided the 17 T cell receptor beta chains below, sequenced in a study of T cell responses to AZD1222 COVID-19 vaccine. TCRdb keeps only in-frame clones here, not all; method: immunoSEQ multiplex PCR. The table has fewer than 250,000 clones, more than 85% seen once. Material: peripheral blood, obtained on day 0 of MenACWY control vaccination. These receptors were taken from an adult in good health.

The rearrangement links TRBV6-6 to TRBJ2-3; D remains unclear. Germline-derived CDR1 and CDR2 are MNHNY and SVGAGI (reference sequence). The CDR3 length is 11 residues. V lost 8 bases and J 4 bases, leaving 7 bases between the germline ends. Written as DNA, the CDR3 is TGTGCCAGCTTACAATCAGATACGCAGTATTTT. This sequence encodes CASLQSDTQYF.

V usage is TRBV5-1 and J usage is TRBJ1-1; no firm D call. Trimming took off 3 bases at V and 3 bases at J, with 12 bases between the two ends. CDR1 and CDR2 (germline): SGHRS, YFSETQ. This CDR3 has 14 residues. As DNA, the CDR3 is TGCGCCAGCAGCTGGGGAGGGCGCGACACTGAAGCTTTCTTT. Translation: CASSWGGRDTEAFF.

The chain links TRBV5-1 to TRBJ1-4; 7 bases are shared with TRBD1. There are 15 residues in the CDR3. Germline V gene data show CDR1 as SGHRS and CDR2 as YFSETQ. V shed 3 bases, J shed 6 bases, and the junction held 8 bases outside the gene matches. CDR3 DNA sequence: TGCGCCAGCAGCTCGTTCCCGGGACAGTATGAAAAACTGTTTTTT. This translates into CASSSFPGQYEKLFF.

The CDR3 loop reads CASRKGGVAGYTF. The CDR3, as DNA: TGTGCCAGCAGGAAGGGGGGGGTGGCTGGCTACACCTTC. This chain uses TRBV6-5 with TRBJ1-2; TRBD1 might be the D (6 bases). The germline gives CDR1 MNHEY, CDR2 SVGAGI. The CDR3 runs to 13 residues. Trimming removed 6 bases from V and 7 bases from J, with 15 bases in between.

This clone was observed a few times. The rearrangement joins TRBV5-4 to TRBJ2-1; no clear D gene. Per germline, CDR1 SGHNT and CDR2 YYREEE (reference sequence). CDR3 size: 14 residues. The ends were cut back, 2 bases at V and 0 bases at J, with 6 bases in the middle. The CDR3 spells CASSFTHSYNEQFF. CDR3 coding DNA: TGTGCCAGCAGCTTTACCCACTCCTACAATGAGCAGTTCTTC.

This clone was observed a handful of times. The rearrangement uses TRBV6-2 or TRBV6-3 and TRBJ1-2; the D gene is possibly TRBD1 (6 bases). V dropped 2 bases and J dropped 7 bases, with 14 bases sitting between them. CDR3 length equals 14 residues. Per the germline V gene, CDR1 is MNHEY and CDR2 is SVGEGT. CDR3 coding DNA: TGTGCCAGCAGTTACCGAGCAGGGGCGCTTGGCTACACCTTC. Its translation is CASSYRAGALGYTF.

The CDR3 sequence: CASTQAGGVYGYTF. CDR3 coding DNA: TGTGCCAGCACCCAGGCCGGGGGCGTGTATGGCTACACCTTC. The genes are TRBV5-4 and TRBJ1-2; tentative D call: TRBD1 (6 bases). Trimming pared 6 bases from V and 5 bases from J, leaving 17 bases between. CDR1 is SGHNT and CDR2 is YYREEE in the germline V gene (reference sequence). CDR3 length: 14 residues. The variable domain in full, with the rest retrieved from reference TRBV5-4 and TRBJ1-2, is ETGVTQSPTHLIKTRGQQVTLRCSSQSGHNTVSWYQQALGQGPQFIFQYYREEENGRGNFPPRFSGLQFPNYSSELNVNALELDDSALYLCASTQAGGVYGYTFGSGTRLTVV.

The genes are TRBV11-2 and TRBJ2-1; the match to TRBD1 covers 8 bases. Germline CDR1 SGHAT, CDR2 FQNNGV. V dropped 0 bases and J dropped 6; count of bases not matched to a gene: 7. The CDR3 is 16 residues long. CDR3 bases: TGTGCCAGCAGCTTAGATCGTGGGACAGGATTCAATGAGCAGTTCTTC. It yields the protein CASSLDRGTGFNEQFF.

V usage is TRBV4-2 and J usage is TRBJ1-5; D gene ambiguous. V lost 0 bases, J lost 10 bases, and 10 bases lay in between. Germline V gene sequence: CDR1 LGHNA, CDR2 YNFKEQ. The CDR3 has 13 amino acids. The chain's CDR3 is CASSQDSSGPQHF. The CDR3 region has the DNA TGTGCCAGCAGCCAAGATAGTTCCGGTCCCCAGCATTTT.

The chain joins TRBV19 to TRBJ1-2; D not certain. The germline V and J ends were trimmed by 5 bases and 4 bases, with 17 bases remaining between them. CDR1 is LNHDA and CDR2 is SQIVND in the germline V gene (reference sequence). The CDR3 is made up of 15 amino acids. The CDR3, as DNA: TGTGCCAGTAGTGCGAACTTTGATGGGATCTATGGCTACACCTTC. This gives the protein CASSANFDGIYGYTF.

The chain links TRBV28 to TRBJ1-4; TRBD1 matches at 7 bases. The CDR3 has 15 amino acids. V lost 2 bases and J lost 8; bases outside the gene matches: 8. The germline V gene has CDR1 MDHEN and CDR2 SYDVKM. The CDR3: CASSLANRGREKLFF. CDR3 coding DNA: TGTGCCAGCAGTTTAGCCAATAGGGGGCGGGAAAAACTGTTTTTT. Complete variable domain (other parts from reference TRBV28 and TRBJ1-4): DVKVTQSSRYLVKRTGEKVFLECVQDMDHENMFWYRQDPGLGLRLIYFSYDVKMKEKGDIPEGYSVSREKKERFSLILESASTNQTSMYLCASSLANRGREKLFFGSGTQLSVL.

The rearrangement uses TRBV30 and TRBJ1-6, with D tentatively TRBD1 (5 bases). Deletions cut 6 bases from V and 2 bases from J, with 14 bases between. CDR1 GTSNPN and CDR2 SVGIG come from the germline V gene (reference sequence). The CDR3 is 15 amino acids. CDR3 sequence: CACRQMMAYNSPLHF. CDR3 in DNA: TGTGCCTGCAGACAGATGATGGCCTATAATTCACCCCTCCACTTT.

The rearrangement uses TRBV25-1 and TRBJ1-4; a possible D gene is TRBD1 (6 bases). This CDR3 comprises 13 residues. CDR1 and CDR2 (germline): MGHDK, SYGVNS. The V end lost 6 bases, the J end lost 6 bases, and 11 bases lay between the germline ends. The CDR3 DNA is TGTGCCAGCAGCGGGGGCTACTATGAAAAACTGTTTTTT. Translating gives CASSGGYYEKLFF.

The V and J genes are TRBV2 and TRBJ1-5; TRBD1 is a possible D gene (5 bases). The CDR3 spans 14 residues. The germline V and J ends were trimmed by 2 bases and 6 bases, with 11 bases remaining between them. Germline CDR1 SNHLY, CDR2 FYNNEI. In nucleotides, the CDR3 is TGTGCCAGCAGTGAAATCGGGGCGGCTCAGCCCCAGCATTTT. Its translation is CASSEIGAAQPQHF.

The rearrangement uses TRBV30 and TRBJ2-1; the D gene is possibly TRBD1 (7 bases). Germline CDR1 and CDR2: GTSNPN and SVGIG (reference sequence). This CDR3 spans 14 amino acids. V was trimmed by 4 bases and J by 1 base, leaving 11 bases between them. The CDR3, as DNA: TGTGCCTGGAAGGGGGCGGGATCCTACAATGAGCAGTTCTTC. The encoded protein is CAWKGAGSYNEQFF.

This clone was counted a single time. J is TRBJ1-5 and V is TRBV6-6; no definite D call. V was pared by 4 bases and J by 3 bases, with 13 bases between. The CDR3 has 15 residues. Per germline, CDR1 MNHNY and CDR2 SVGAGI (reference sequence). The CDR3 region has the DNA TGTGCCAGCAGTTCTGGTTGGCTACACAATCAGCCCCAGCATTTT. Residues: CASSSGWLHNQPQHF.

The rearrangement uses TRBV6-2 or TRBV6-3 and TRBJ1-2; D unresolved. Trimming removed 0 bases at V and 0 bases at J, with 5 bases between. The CDR3 runs 14 residues. Germline V CDR1 and CDR2: MNHEY, SVGEGT. CDR3 in amino acids: CASSYSSANYGYTF. CDR3 coding DNA: TGTGCCAGCAGTTACTCAAGCGCTAACTATGGCTACACCTTC.